This T cell receptor beta chain was recorded in a study of T cell repertoires in cytomegalovirus infection. As for the study in general: Recently identified HLA-C-restricted CMV epitopes and well-studied HLA-B-restricted CMV epitopes were used by the study. Through public TCR beta signatures, both CMV infection and matching HLA type were indicated. The study, taken as a whole, reports: Summed frequency of public TCR beta families distinguished CMV carriers with the relevant HLA.

TCRdb re-called the reads through MiXCR, storing one row per CDR3 protein. This sample has around 230,000 distinct CDR3 sequences, with approximately 40% found just once. This clonotype was seen more than once but under ten times. What it binds is not known. There are 15 residues in the CDR3. Unmatched junction bases numbered 3, after V lost 2 bases and J lost 4 bases. From germline, CDR1 is SGHVS and CDR2 FNYEAQ. Sequencing used CD8+ T cells from cultured PBMCs, obtained from culture after CMV antigen stimulation. This sequence was found in a human donor in good health (CMV status not recorded). Some clones in this sample may be carry-over from other donors' samples. This chain connects TRBV7-6 to TRBJ2-1, with 9 bases identical to TRBD2. CDR3 coding DNA: TGTGCCAGCAGCTTAAGACTAGCGGCATACAATGAGCAGTTCTTC. As protein: CASSLRLAAYNEQFF. Variable domain in full (rest from reference TRBV7-6 and TRBJ2-1): GAGVSQSPRYKVTKRGQDVALRCDPISGHVSLYWYRQALGQGPEFLTYFNYEAQQDKSGLPNDRFSAERPEGSISTLTIQRTEQRDSAMYRCASSLRLAAYNEQFFGPGTRLTVL.